The T cell receptor beta chain described here comes from a study of tumor-infiltrating lymphocytes in oesophageal squamous cell carcinoma. There are 13 residues in the CDR3. V lost 5 bases to trimming and J lost 0 bases, with 8 bases between them. Per the germline V gene, CDR1 is SGDLS and CDR2 is YYNGEE. TCRdb independently ran MiXCR on the PCR reads; one entry per CDR3 protein. The table lists about 20,000 distinct CDR3 sequences, around two fifths of them singletons. This clonotype was obtained from a male donor with esophageal squamous cell carcinoma. The gene calls are TRBV9 and TRBJ1-1, with a possible D match to TRBD1 (5 bases). The sequencing input was esophageal tumor tissue. The CDR3 bases are TGTGCCAGCAGTCAGACAGTGAACACTGAAGCTTTCTTT. Translation: CASSQTVNTEAFF.